The clone carrying this T cell receptor beta chain was observed a few times. This entry belongs to a study of OX40 agonist ivuxolimab in advanced cancers. Study-level background: Ivuxolimab, an antibody acting as an agonist of OX40 (CD134), was used to treat patients. Each patient was given ivuxolimab into a vein every 2 weeks, at 0.01 to 10 mg/kg.

The table came from immunoSEQ multiplex PCR; TCRdb's copy has only in-frame clones and leaves some out. The table lists approximately 58,000 clones, more than 85% of them singletons. Collection of blood occurred at baseline, at cycle 4 day 1, and at cycle 7 day 1. V was pared by 3 bases and J by 3 bases, with 12 bases between. The CDR3 consists of 15 residues. CDR1 and CDR2 from the germline V gene are KGHSH and LQKENI. Sequencing was performed on CD4+ or CD8+ T cells sorted from blood, taken in a trial of the OX40 agonist ivuxolimab. The sequence came from an adult with an advanced solid tumor such as melanoma, head and neck, liver or kidney cancer. The chain carries TRBV18 and TRBJ2-1; no clear D gene. CDR3 protein: CASSPGYQIYNEQFF. The CDR3 bases are TGTGCCAGCTCACCGGGATATCAAATCTACAATGAGCAGTTCTTC.